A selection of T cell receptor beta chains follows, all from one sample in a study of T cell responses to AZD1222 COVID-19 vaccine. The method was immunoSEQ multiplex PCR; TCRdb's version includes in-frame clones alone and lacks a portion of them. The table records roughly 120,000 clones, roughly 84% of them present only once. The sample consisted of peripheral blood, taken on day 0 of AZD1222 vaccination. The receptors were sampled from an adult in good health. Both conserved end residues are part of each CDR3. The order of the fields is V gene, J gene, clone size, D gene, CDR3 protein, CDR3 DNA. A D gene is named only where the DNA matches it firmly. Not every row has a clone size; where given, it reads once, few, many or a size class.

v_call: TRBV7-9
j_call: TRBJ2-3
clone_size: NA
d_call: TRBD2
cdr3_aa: CASTQRGGTDTQYF
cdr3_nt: TGTGCCAGCACCCAGCGGGGGGGCACAGATACGCAGTATTTT

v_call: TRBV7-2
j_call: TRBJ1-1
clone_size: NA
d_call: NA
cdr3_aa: CASSLTWGGSTEAFF
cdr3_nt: TGTGCCAGCAGCTTAACCTGGGGAGGGTCCACTGAAGCTTTCTTT

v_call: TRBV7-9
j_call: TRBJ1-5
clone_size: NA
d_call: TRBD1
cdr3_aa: CASSSTGDNQPQHF
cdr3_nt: TGTGCCAGCAGCTCAACAGGGGACAATCAGCCCCAGCATTTT

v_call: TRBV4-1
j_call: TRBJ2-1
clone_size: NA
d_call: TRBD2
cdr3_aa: CASSQISGVYNEQFF
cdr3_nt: TGCGCCAGCAGCCAAATAAGCGGGGTCTACAATGAGCAGTTCTTC

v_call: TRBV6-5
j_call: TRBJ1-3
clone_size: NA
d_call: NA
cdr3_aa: CASSYKASNSGNTIYF
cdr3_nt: TGTGCCAGCAGTTATAAAGCGTCCAACTCTGGAAACACCATATATTTT

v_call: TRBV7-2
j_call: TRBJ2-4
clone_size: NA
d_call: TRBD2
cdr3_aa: CASSTTSGGAEIQYF
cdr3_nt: TGTGCCAGCAGCACCACTAGCGGGGGGGCGGAAATTCAGTACTTC

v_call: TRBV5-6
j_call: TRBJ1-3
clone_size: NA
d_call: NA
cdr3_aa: CASSLVGRGSGNTIYF
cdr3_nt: TGTGCCAGCAGCTTGGTGGGCAGGGGCTCTGGAAACACCATATATTTT

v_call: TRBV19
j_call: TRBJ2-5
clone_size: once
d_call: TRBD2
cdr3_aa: CATSPGGVETQYF
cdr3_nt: TGTGCCACATCCCCCGGGGGGGTAGAGACCCAGTACTTC

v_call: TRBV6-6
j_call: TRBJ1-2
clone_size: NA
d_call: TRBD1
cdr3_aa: CASSRTGMDGYTF
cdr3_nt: TGTGCCAGCAGTAGGACAGGGATGGATGGCTACACCTTC

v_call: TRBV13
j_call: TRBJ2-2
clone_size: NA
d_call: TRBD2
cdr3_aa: CASSPAVWTSATGELFF
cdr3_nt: TGTGCCAGCAGCCCCGCCGTGTGGACTAGCGCCACCGGGGAGCTGTTTTTT

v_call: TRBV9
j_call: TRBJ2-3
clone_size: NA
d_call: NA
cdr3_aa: CASSVSADTDTQYF
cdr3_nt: TGTGCCAGCAGCGTATCGGCCGACACAGATACGCAGTATTTT

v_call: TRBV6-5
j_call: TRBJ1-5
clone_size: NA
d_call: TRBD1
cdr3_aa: CASRLQGGQPQHF
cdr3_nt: TGTGCCAGCCGCCTACAGGGGGGACAGCCCCAGCATTTT

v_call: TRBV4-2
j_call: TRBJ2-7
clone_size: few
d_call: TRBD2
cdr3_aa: CASSQQLAGGSDEQYF
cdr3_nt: TGTGCCAGCAGCCAACAACTAGCGGGGGGTAGCGACGAGCAGTACTTC

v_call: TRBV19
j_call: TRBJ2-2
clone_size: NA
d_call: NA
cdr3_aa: CASSIGPGGRTGELFF
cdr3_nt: TGTGCCAGTAGTATCGGGCCGGGGGGCAGAACCGGGGAGCTGTTTTTT

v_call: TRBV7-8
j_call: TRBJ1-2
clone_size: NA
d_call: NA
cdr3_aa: CASRSAQGLDTF
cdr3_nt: TGTGCCAGCAGGTCCGCGCAGGGCCTCGATACCTTC

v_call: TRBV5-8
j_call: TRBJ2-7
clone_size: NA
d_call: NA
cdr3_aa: CASSLRSEQYF
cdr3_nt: TGTGCCAGCAGCTTACGGTCCGAGCAGTACTTC

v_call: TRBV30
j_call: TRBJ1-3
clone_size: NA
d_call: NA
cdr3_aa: CAWRNRFGPIYF
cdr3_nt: TGTGCCTGGAGAAACAGGTTTGGGCCGATATATTTT

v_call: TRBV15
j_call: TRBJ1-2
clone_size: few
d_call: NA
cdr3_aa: CATSYAARVRYGYTF
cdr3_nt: TGTGCCACCAGCTACGCAGCAAGGGTTAGGTATGGCTACACCTTC